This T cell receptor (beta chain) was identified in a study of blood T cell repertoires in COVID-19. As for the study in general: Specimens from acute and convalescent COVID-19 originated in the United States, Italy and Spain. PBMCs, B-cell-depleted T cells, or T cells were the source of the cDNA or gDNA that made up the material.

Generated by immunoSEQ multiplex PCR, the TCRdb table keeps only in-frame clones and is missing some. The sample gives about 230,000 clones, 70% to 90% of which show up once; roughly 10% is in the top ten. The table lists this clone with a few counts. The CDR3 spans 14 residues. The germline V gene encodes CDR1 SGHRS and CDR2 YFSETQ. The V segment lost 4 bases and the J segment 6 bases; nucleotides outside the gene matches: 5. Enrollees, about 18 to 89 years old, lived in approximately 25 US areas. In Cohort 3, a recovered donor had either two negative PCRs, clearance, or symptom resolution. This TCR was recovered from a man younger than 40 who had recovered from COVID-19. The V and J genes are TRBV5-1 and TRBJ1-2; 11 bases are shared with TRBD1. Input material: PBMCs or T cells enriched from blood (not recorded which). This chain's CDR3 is CASSLGQGANGYTF. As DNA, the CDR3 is TGCGCCAGCAGCCTAGGACAGGGGGCTAATGGCTACACCTTC.